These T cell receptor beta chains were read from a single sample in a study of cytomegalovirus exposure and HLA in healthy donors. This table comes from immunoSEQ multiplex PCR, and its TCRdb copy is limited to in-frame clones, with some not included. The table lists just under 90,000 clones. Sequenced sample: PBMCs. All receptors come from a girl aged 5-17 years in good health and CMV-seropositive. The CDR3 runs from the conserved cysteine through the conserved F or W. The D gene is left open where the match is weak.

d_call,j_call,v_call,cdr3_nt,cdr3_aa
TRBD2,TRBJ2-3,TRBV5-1,TGCGCCAGCAGCCTGGGACTAGCGGGGCAACCGGGGTTAGATACGCAGTATTTT,CASSLGLAGQPGLDTQYF
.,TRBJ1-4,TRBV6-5,TGTGCCAGCAGTTACGGCAGTCGTAATGAAAAACTGTTTTTT,CASSYGSRNEKLFF
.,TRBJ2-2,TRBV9,TGTGCCAGCAGCGTCTCGGGGACGAACACCGGGGAGCTGTTTTTT,CASSVSGTNTGELFF
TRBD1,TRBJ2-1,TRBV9,TGTGCCAGCAGCGTAAGTAAGAGGACAGGGAGTGACAATGAGCAGTTCTTC,CASSVSKRTGSDNEQFF
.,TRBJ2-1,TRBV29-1,TGCAGCGTCCCAGCGGAGGCCCATCAGTTCTTC,CSVPAEAHQFF
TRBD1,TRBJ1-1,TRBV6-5,TGTGCCAGCAGTTCAAGGACAGGGAGGGTCACTGAAGCTTTCTTT,CASSSRTGRVTEAFF
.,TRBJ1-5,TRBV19,TGTGCCAGTAGTGCCTCGAGGTTCCAGCCCCAGCATTTT,CASSASRFQPQHF
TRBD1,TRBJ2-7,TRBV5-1,TGCGCCAGCAGCTACCGACAGGGGAGCTCCTACGAGCAGTACTTC,CASSYRQGSSYEQYF
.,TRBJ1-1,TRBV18,TGTGCCAGCTCACCACTAGAGAGGGCAGGACGTGAAGCTTTCTTT,CASSPLERAGREAFF
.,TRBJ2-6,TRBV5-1,TGCGCCAGCAGCCCACCTCGGGGCTCTGGGGCCAACGTCCTGACTTTC,CASSPPRGSGANVLTF
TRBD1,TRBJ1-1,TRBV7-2,TGTGCCAGCAGCTTTAGTGTCACAGGGGGCACTGAAGCTTTCTTT,CASSFSVTGGTEAFF
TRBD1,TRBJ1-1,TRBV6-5,TGTGCCAGCAGCGAGACAGGGATGAACACTGAAGCTTTCTTT,CASSETGMNTEAFF
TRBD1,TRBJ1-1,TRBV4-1,TGCGCCAGCAGGTCGAACCAGGACAGGGAGAACACTGAAGCTTTCTTT,CASRSNQDRENTEAFF
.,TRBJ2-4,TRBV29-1,TGCAGCGTTGAAGCCCCGGGTTCTGTTAACATTCAGTACTTC,CSVEAPGSVNIQYF
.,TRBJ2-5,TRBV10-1,TGCGCCCCCGGGGGGCCAACCCGGAATCCAGAGACCCAGTACTTC,CAPGGPTRNPETQYF
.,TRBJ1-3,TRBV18,TGTGCCAGCTCTAACAGGGAAGGCCAATCTGGAAACACCATATATTTT,CASSNREGQSGNTIYF
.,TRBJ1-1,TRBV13,TGTGCCAGCAGCTCCTACCGGGGTACGGACACTGAAGCTTTCTTT,CASSSYRGTDTEAFF
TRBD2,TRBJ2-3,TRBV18,TGTGCCAGCTCACCACGACCTAGCGGGGGGTCAGATACGCAGTATTTT,CASSPRPSGGSDTQYF
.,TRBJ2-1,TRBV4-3,TGCGCCAGCAGCCAAGATCTCCGGGGTAATTTATTCTTC,CASSQDLRGNLFF
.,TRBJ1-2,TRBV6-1,TGTGCCAGCAGTGTCAAAAAGGAGACCTATGGCTACACCTTC,CASSVKKETYGYTF
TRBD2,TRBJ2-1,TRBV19,TGTGCCACCAAATGGGGGAGGGGCAGGGACAATGAGCAGTTCTTC,CATKWGRGRDNEQFF
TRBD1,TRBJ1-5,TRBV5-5,TGTGCCAGCAGCTTCGAGGGGGCTGGTTCCCAGCCCCAGCATTTT,CASSFEGAGSQPQHF
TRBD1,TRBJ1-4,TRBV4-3,TGCGCCAGCAGCCAAGATAGCGTCCGAGACAGGGGGGATGAAAAACTGTTTTTT,CASSQDSVRDRGDEKLFF
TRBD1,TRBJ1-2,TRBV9,TGTGCCAGCAGCGGCGGACAGGGGGCGAGGGGCTACACCTTC,CASSGGQGARGYTF
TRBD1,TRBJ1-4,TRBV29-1,TGCAGCGTTGTGGGTGGACAGGGTCACGAAAAACTGTTTTTT,CSVVGGQGHEKLFF